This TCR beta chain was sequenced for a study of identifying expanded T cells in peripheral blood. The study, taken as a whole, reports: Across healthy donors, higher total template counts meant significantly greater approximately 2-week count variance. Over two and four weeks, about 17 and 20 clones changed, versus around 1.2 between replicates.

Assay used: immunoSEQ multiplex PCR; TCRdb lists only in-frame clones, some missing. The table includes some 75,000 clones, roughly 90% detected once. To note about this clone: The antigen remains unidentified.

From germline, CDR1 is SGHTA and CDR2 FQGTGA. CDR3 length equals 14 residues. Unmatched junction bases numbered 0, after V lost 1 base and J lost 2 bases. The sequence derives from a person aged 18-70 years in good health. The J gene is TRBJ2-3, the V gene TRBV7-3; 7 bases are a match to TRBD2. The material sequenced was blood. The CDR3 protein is CASSLRDYTDTQYF. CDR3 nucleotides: TGTGCCAGCAGCTTAAGGGACTACACAGATACGCAGTATTTT.